The clone carrying this T cell receptor (beta chain) has a handful of counts. Its antigen is unknown. The record originates from a study of CD8 T cells in ankylosing spondylitis. Making use of molecular barcodes, quantitative 5'-RACE generated TCR beta libraries. TCRdb itself ran the 5' RACE reads through MiXCR, one entry per CDR3 protein. Found here are some 200,000 distinct CDR3 sequences, over 10% of them singletons; the top ten hold about 15%. Germline CDR1 and CDR2: SNHLY and FYNNEI. This CDR3 is 14 amino acids long. Trimming cost V 1 base and J 5 bases, with 12 bases left between them. Study-wide findings and caveats: Disease-linked clones had a CD8+ phenotype and relatively low frequency in peripheral blood. In the blood and synovial fluid of reactive arthritis, some motif variants had been previously reported.

Source material: blood, either unsorted or a sorted T cell fraction (not recorded which). The chain uses TRBV2 and TRBJ2-7; tentatively, D is TRBD2 (6 bases). The receptor's source is a male donor with ankylosing spondylitis or in good health (not recorded which). CDR3 region: CASSEGPGVNEQYF. The CDR3, as DNA: TGTGCCAGCAGTGAAGGACCGGGGGTCAACGAGCAGTACTTC.